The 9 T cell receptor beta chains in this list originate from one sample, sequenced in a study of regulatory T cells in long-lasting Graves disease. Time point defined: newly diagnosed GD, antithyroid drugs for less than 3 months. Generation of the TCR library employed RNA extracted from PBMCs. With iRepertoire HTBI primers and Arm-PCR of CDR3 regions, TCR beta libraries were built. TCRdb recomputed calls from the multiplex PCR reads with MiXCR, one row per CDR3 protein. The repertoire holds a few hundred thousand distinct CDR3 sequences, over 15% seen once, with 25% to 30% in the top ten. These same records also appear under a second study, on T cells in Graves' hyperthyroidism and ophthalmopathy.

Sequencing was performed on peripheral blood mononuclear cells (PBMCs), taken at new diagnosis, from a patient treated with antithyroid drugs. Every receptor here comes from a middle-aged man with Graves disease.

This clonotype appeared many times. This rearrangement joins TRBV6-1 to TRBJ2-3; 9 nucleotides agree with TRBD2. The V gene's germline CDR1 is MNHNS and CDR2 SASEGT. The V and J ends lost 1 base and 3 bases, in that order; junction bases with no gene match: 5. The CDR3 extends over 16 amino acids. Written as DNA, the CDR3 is TGTGCCAGCAGTGAAGTGGCGGGGGGGATGACAGATACGCAGTATTTT. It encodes CASSEVAGGMTDTQYF.

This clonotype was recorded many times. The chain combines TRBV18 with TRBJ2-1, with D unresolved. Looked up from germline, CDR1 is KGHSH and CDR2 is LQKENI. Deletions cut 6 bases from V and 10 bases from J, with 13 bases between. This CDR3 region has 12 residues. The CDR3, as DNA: TGTGCCAGCTCCCCAACATCCGGAGAGCAGTTCTTC. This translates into CASSPTSGEQFF. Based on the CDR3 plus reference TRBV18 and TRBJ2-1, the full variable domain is NAGVMQNPRHLVRRRGQEARLRCSPMKGHSHVYWYRQLPEEGLKFMVYLQKENIIDESGMPKERFSAEFPKEGPSILRIQQVVRGDSAAYFCASSPTSGEQFFGPGTRLTVL.

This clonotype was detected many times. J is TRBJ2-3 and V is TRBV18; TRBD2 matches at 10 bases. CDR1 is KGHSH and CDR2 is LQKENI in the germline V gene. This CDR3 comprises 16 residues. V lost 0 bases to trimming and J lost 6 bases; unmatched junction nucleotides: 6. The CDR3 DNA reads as TGTGCCAGCTCACCACCGGCTAGCGGGGGTTTTGATACGCAGTATTTT. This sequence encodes CASSPPASGGFDTQYF.

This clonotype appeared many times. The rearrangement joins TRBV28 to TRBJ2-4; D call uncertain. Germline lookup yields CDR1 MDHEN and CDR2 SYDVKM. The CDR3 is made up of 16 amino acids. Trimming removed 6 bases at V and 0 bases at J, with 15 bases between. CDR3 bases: TGTGCCAGCAGGTCCCAGTACTTACTAGCCAAAAACATTCAGTACTTC. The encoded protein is CASRSQYLLAKNIQYF.

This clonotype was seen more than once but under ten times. The CDR3 spells CASSLERGGPGTQYF. CDR3 coding DNA: TGTGCCAGCAGCTTGGAGCGGGGGGGCCCGGGTACGCAGTATTTT. This sequence joins TRBV7-3 and TRBJ2-3, with TRBD2 matching over 10 bases. CDR3 length equals 15 residues. Trimming took 3 bases from V and 8 from J; bases not matched to a gene: 8. CDR1 SGHTA and CDR2 FQGTGA come from the germline V gene.

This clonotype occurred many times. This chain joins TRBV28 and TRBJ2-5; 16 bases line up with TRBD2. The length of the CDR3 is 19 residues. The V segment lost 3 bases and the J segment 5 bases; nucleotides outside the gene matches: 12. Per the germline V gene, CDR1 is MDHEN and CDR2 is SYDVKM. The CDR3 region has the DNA TGTGCCAGCAGTTTTATTTCCGGGACTAGCGGGGGGGACGGTGAGACCCAGTACTTC. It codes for CASSFISGTSGGDGETQYF.

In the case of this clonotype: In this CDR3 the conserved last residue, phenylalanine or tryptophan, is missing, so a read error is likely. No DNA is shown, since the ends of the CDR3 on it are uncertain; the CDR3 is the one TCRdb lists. CDR3 sequence: CASSSTGSWVRWV. The chain carries TRBV5-1 and TRBJ1-2; TRBD1 is the table's D call and was not checked against the DNA. The germline CDR1 and CDR2 sequences are SGHRS and YFSETQ. The CDR3 comprises 13 residues, both ends counted.

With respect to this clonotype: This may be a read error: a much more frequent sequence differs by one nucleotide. For the CDR3, the DNA is TGTGCCAGCTCACCATTCGATACAGGGGGGGATTCACCCCTCCACTTT. It is translated as CASSPFDTGGDSPLHF. The rearrangement links TRBV18 to TRBJ1-6, with 8 nucleotides matching TRBD1. Germline CDR1 reads KGHSH; CDR2 reads LQKENI. The V and J ends lost 2 bases and 8 bases, in that order; junction bases with no gene match: 8. The CDR3 extends over 16 amino acids.

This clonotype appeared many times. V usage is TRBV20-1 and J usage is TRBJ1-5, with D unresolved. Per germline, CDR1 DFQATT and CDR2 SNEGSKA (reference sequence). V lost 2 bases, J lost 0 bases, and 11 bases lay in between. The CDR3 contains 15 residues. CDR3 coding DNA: TGCAGTGCTAGACCTCTCCGTAATAGCAATCAGCCCCAGCATTTT. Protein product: CSARPLRNSNQPQHF.